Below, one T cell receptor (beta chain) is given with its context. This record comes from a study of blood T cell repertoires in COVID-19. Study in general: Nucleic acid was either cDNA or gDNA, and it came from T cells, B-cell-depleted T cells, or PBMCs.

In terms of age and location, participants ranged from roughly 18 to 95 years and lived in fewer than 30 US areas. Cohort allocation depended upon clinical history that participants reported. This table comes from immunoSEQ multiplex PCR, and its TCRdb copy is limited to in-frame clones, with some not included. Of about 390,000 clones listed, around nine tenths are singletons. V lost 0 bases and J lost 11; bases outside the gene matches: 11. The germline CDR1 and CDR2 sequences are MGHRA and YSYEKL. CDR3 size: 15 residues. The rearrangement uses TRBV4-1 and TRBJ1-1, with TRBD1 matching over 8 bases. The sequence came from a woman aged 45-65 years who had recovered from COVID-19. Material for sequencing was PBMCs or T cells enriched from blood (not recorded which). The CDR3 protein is CASSQDRAGGAWAFF. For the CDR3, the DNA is TGCGCCAGCAGCCAAGATCGGGCAGGGGGCGCTTGGGCTTTCTTT.